Sequencing of this T cell receptor beta chain was carried out in a study of blood T cell repertoires in COVID-19. Individuals aged roughly 18 to 95 years were recruited from fewer than 25 US areas. Repertoires were generated with immunoSEQ multiplex PCR, while TCRdb's copy carries only in-frame clones and drops some. The repertoire holds around 330,000 clones, with 90% as singletons. The receptor's source is a man aged 60 to 69 who had recovered from COVID-19. Sequencing used PBMCs or T cells enriched from blood (not recorded which).

The CDR3 DNA reads TGTGCCAGCAGCGTAGCGGCGGCTAGCACAGATACGCAGTATTTT. Amino acids: CASSVAAASTDTQYF. The chain couples TRBV9 to TRBJ2-3; D call uncertain. This CDR3 has 15 residues. V was clipped by 0 bases and J by 0 bases, with 8 bases between them. The germline CDR1 and CDR2 sequences are SGDLS and YYNGEE. The full variable domain, its missing parts supplied by reference TRBV9 and TRBJ2-3, is DSGVTQTPKHLITATGQRVTLRCSPRSGDLSVYWYQQSLDQGLQFLIQYYNGEERAKGNILERFSAQQFPDLHSELNLSSLELGDSALYFCASSVAAASTDTQYFGPGTRLTVL.